This T cell receptor (beta chain) was identified during a study of response to subunit inactivated influenza vaccine. General study results and limits: Every seasonal influenza vaccination brings in few new T cells, the authors suggested.

The CDR3 extends over 17 amino acids. Trimming stripped 3 bases from V and 0 bases from J, with 18 bases between. Germline values: CDR1 MNHNS, CDR2 SASEGT. TCRdb recomputed calls from the RT-PCR reads with MiXCR, one row per CDR3 protein. Here the sample spans around 790,000 distinct CDR3 sequences, approximately 22% being singletons. As concerns this clonotype: Its specificity is unknown.

The chain has TRBV6-1 and TRBJ2-7; D not resolved. The sequence derives from a man between 45 and 60 years old who received an inactivated influenza vaccine. The input for sequencing was PBMCs from blood, taken about 5 days after vaccination. The CDR3 nucleotides are TGTGCCAGCAGTGATTTAAGCGTAAGCACTCTCTCCTACGAGCAGTACTTC. This gives the protein CASSDLSVSTLSYEQYF.